This passage covers 2 T cell receptor beta chains from one sample sequenced in a study of shared clonotypes between healthy human individuals. Sequencing used immunoSEQ multiplex PCR; TCRdb keeps in-frame clones, though not all of them. The sample shows millions of clones, over 85% of them seen only once. Sequenced: naive CD4+ T cells sorted from blood. This sample's subset: CD45RA+ positively selected. The source of these receptors is a man aged 18 to 29 in good health.

This clone was recorded only once. The chain joins TRBV2 to TRBJ1-1, with D hard to call. This CDR3 contains 14 residues. The germline V gene has CDR1 SNHLY and CDR2 FYNNEI. V dropped 0 bases and J dropped 0 bases, with 5 bases sitting between them. DNA of the CDR3: TGTGCCAGCAGTGAAGCACAGCTGAACACTGAAGCTTTCTTT. Protein: CASSEAQLNTEAFF.

The genes are TRBV20-1 and TRBJ1-3, with D uncertain. V lost 0 bases and J 4 bases, leaving 1 base between the germline ends. This CDR3 comprises 11 residues. Germline CDR1 reads DFQATT; CDR2 reads SNEGSKA (reference sequence). The CDR3: CSAREGNTIYF. CDR3 DNA sequence: TGCAGTGCTAGAGAGGGAAACACCATATATTTT.